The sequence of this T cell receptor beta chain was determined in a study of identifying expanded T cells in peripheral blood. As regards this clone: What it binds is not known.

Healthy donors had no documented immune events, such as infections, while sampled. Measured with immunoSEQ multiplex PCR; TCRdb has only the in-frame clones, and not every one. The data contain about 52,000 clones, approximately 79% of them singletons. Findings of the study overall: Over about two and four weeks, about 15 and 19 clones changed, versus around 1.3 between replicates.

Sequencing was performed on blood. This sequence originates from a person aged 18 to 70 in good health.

CDR3 amino acids: CASSLAARNEQFF. As DNA, the CDR3 is TGTGCCAGCAGCTTGGCGGCTAGAAATGAGCAGTTCTTC. The chain is built from TRBV5-6 and TRBJ2-1, with D hard to call. The germline gives CDR1 SGHDT, CDR2 YYEEEE. This CDR3 is 13 amino acids long. Trimming left V 0 bases short and J 7 bases short, with 8 bases between.